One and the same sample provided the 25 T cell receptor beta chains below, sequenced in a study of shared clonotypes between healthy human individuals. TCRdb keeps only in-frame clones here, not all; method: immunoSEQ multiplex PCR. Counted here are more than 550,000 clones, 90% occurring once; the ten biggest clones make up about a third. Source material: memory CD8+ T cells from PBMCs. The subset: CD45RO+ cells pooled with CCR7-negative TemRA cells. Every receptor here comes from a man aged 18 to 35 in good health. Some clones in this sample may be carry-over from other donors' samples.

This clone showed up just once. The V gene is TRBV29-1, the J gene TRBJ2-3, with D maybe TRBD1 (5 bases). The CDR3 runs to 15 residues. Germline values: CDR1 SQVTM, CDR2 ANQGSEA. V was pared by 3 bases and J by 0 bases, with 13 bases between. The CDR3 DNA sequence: TGCAGCGTTGACCTCGGACATACCAGCACAGATACGCAGTATTTT. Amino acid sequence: CSVDLGHTSTDTQYF.

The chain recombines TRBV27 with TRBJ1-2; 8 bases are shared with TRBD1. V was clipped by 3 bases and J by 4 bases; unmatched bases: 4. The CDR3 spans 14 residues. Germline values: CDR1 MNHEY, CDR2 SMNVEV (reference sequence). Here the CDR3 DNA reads TGTGCCAGCAGTTTCCAGGGGGCTGTCTATGGCTACACCTTC. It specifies CASSFQGAVYGYTF.

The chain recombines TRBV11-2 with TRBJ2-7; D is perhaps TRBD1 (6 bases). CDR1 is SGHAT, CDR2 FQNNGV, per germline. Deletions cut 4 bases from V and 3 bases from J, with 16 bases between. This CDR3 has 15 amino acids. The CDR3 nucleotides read TGTGCCAGCAGCTCCCGCCGGGACAATATCTACGAGCAGTACTTC. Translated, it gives CASSSRRDNIYEQYF.

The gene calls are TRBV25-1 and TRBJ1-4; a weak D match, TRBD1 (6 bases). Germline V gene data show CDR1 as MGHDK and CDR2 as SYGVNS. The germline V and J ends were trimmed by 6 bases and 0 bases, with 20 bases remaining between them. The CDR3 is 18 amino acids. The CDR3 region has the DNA TGTGCCAGCAGAAATAGACAGGCTCGATCTTCAACTAATGAAAAACTGTTTTTT. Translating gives CASRNRQARSSTNEKLFF.

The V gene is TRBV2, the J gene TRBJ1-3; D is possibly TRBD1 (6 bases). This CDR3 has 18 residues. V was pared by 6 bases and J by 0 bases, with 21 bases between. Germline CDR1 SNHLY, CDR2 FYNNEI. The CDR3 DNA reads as TGTGCCAGCAGCACTAACCTTCAAGGGGGGTCCTCTGGAAACACCATATATTTT. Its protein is CASSTNLQGGSSGNTIYF.

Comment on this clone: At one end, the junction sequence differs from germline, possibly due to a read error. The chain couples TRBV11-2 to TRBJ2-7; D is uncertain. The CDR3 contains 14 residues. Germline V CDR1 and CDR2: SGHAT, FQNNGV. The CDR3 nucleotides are TGTGCCAGCAGCTCTTACGACCCTAGGCAGCTTGCCCAGTTC. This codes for CASSSYDPRQLAQF. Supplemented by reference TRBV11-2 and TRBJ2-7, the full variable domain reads EAGVAQSPRYKIIEKRQSVAFWCNPISGHATLYWYQQILGQGPKLLIQFQNNGVVDDSQLPKDRFSAERLKGVDSTLKIQPAKLEDSAVYLCASSSYDPRQLAQFGPGTRLTVT.

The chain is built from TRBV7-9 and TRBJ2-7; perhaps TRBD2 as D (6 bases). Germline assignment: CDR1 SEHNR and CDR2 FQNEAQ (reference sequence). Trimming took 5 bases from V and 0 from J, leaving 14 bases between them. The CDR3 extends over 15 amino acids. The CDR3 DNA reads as TGTGCCAGCAGCATTAGGAGGGACCTCTCCTACGAGCAGTACTTC. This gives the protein CASSIRRDLSYEQYF.

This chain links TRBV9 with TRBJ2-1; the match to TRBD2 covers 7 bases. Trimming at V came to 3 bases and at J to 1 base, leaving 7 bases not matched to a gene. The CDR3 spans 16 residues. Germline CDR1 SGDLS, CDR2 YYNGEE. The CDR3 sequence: CASSGKAGLSYNEQFF. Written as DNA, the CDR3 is TGTGCCAGCAGCGGAAAAGCGGGGCTATCCTACAATGAGCAGTTCTTC.

DNA for the CDR3: TGTGCCAGCGACGAAACCCCCTACGAGCAGTACTTC. Its translation is CASDETPYEQYF. The rearrangement uses TRBV5-8 and TRBJ2-7; D gene uncertain. V lost 7 bases and J lost 2, with 10 bases in between. The CDR3 has 12 amino acids. Germline lookup yields CDR1 SGHTS and CDR2 YDEGEE.

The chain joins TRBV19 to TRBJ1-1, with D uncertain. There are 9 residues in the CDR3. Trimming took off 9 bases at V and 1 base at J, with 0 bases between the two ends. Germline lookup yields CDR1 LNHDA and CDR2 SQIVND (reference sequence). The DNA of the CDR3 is TGTGCCAGGAACACTGAAGCTTTCTTT. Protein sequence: CARNTEAFF.

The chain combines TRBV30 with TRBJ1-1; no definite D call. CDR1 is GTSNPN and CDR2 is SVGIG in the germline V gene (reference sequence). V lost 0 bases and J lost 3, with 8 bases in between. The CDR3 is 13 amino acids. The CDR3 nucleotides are TGTGCCTGGAGTGTCTTGGAAGACACTGAAGCTTTCTTT. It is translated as CAWSVLEDTEAFF.

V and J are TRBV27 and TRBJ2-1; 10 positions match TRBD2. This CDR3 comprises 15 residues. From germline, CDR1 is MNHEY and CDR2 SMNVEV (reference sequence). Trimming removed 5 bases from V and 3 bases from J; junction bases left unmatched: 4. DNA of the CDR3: TGTGCCAGCAGTCTAGCGGGAGTTGTCTACAATGAGCAGTTCTTC. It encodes CASSLAGVVYNEQFF.

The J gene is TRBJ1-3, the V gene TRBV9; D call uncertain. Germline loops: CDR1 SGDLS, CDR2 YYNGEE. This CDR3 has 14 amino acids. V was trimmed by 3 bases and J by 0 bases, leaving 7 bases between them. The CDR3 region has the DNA TGTGCCAGCAGCGCACCTCACTCTGGAAACACCATATATTTT. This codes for CASSAPHSGNTIYF.

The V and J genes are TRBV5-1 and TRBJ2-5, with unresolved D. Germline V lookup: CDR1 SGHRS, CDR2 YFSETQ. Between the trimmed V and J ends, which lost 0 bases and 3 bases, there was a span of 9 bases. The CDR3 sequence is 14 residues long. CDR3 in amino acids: CASSLADGEETQYF. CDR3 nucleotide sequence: TGCGCCAGCAGCTTGGCTGATGGGGAAGAGACCCAGTACTTC.

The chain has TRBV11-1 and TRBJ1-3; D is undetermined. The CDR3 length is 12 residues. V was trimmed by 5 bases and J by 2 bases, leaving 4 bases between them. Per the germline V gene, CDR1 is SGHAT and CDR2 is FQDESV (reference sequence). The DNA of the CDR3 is TGTGCCAGCAGCCGACCTGGAAACACCATATATTTT. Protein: CASSRPGNTIYF. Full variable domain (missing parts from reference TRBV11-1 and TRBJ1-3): EAEVAQSPRYKITEKSQAVAFWCDPISGHATLYWYRQILGQGPELLVQFQDESVVDDSQLPKDRFSAERLKGVDSTLKIQPAELGDSAMYLCASSRPGNTIYFGEGSWLTVV.

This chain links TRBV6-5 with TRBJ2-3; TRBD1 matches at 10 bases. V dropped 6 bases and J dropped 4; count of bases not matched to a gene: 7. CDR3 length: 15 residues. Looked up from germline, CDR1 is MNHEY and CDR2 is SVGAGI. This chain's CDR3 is CASRTGTGASDTQYF. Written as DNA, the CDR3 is TGTGCCAGCAGGACCGGGACAGGGGCTTCAGATACGCAGTATTTT.

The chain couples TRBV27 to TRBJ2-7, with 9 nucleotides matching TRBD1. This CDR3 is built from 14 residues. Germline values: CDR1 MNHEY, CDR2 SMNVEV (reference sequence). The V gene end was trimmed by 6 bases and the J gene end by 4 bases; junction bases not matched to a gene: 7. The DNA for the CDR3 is TGTGCCAGCAGCGCCTGGACAGGGGATTACGAGCAGTACTTC. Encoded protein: CASSAWTGDYEQYF.

The CDR3 DNA reads as TGCGCCAGCAGAAGGGGGGGCGACGGGGAGCTGTTTTTT. This sequence encodes CASRRGGDGELFF. J is TRBJ2-2 and V is TRBV5-1; D is possibly TRBD2 (7 bases). V was pared by 5 bases and J by 7 bases, with 12 bases between. Looked up from germline, CDR1 is SGHRS and CDR2 is YFSETQ. This CDR3 spans 13 amino acids.

The CDR3 reads CAIRDPGNTGELFF. The CDR3 bases are TGTGCCATCAGGGACCCAGGGAACACCGGGGAGCTGTTTTTT. The chain combines TRBV10-3 with TRBJ2-2; D gene unclear. CDR3 length: 14 amino acids. Between the trimmed V and J ends, which lost 6 bases and 1 base, there was a span of 9 bases. Germline V gene lookup returns CDR1 ENHRY and CDR2 SYGVKD.

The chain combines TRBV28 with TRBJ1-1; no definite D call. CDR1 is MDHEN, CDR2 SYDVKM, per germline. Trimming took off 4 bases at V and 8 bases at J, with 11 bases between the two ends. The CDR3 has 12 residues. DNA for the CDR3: TGTGCCAGCAGTTGGGTGGCCAGGGAAGCTTTCTTT. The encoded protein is CASSWVAREAFF.

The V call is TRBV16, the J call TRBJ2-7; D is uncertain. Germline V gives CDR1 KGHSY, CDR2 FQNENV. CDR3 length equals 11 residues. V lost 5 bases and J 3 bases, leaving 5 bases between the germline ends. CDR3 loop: CASSYNYEQYF. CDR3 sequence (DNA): TGTGCCAGCAGCTACAACTACGAGCAGTACTTC.

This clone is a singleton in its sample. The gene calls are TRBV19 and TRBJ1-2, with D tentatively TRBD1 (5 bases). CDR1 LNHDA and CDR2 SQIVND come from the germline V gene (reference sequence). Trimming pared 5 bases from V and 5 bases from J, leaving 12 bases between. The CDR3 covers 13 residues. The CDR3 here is CASSAGTAYGYTF. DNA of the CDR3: TGTGCCAGTAGTGCAGGGACGGCTTATGGCTACACCTTC.

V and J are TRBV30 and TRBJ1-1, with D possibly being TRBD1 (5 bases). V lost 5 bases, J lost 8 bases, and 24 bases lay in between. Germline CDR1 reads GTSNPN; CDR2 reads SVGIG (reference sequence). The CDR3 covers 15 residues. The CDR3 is CAWDSFRPLGREAFF. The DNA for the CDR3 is TGTGCCTGGGACAGCTTCCGGCCGTTGGGTAGAGAAGCTTTCTTT.

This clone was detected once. Here the CDR3 reads CATSPRYEKLFF. In DNA form, the CDR3 reads TGTGCCACCAGCCCCCGGTACGAAAAACTGTTTTTT. The J gene is TRBJ1-4, the V gene TRBV15; D uncertain. The CDR3 contains 12 residues. Germline loops: CDR1 LNHNV, CDR2 YYDKDF (reference sequence). Trimming pared 5 bases from V and 8 bases from J, leaving 9 bases between.

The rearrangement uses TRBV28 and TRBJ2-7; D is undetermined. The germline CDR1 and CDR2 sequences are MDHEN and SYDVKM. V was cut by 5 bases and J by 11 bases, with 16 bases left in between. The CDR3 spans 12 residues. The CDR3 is CASSPLFEPEYF. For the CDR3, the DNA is TGTGCCAGCAGTCCCCTCTTCGAGCCTGAGTACTTC.